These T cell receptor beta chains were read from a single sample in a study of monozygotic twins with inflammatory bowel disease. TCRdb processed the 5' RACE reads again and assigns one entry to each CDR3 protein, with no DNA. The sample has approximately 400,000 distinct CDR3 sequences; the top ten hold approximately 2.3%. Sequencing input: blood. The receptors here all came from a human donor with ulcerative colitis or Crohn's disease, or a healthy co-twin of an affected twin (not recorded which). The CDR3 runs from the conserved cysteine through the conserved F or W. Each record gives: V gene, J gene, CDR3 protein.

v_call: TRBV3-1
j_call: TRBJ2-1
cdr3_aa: CASSQAPSGVVVGEQFF

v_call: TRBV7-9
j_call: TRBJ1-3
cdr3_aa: CASSSNRKGAYGNTIYF

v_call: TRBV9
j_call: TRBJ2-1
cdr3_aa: CASSVSSGGAYGEQFF

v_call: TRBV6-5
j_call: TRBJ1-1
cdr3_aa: CASSWSIQGRAFF

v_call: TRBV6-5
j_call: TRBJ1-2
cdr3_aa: CASGQGFGYGYTF

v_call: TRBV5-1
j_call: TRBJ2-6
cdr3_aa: CASGLQGAGANVLTF

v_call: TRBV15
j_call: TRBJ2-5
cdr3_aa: CATSRDSRTSGRAEETQYF

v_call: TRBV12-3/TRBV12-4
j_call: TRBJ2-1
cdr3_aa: CASTGEDSWRTYNEQFF

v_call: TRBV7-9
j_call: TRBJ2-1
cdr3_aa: CAPQGGSSYNEQFF

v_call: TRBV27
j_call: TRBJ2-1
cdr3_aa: CASSLYRPPGVEQFF

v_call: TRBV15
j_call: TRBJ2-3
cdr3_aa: CATSGSLGRTDTQYF

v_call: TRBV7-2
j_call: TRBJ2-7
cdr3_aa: CASSLEQGAYEQYF

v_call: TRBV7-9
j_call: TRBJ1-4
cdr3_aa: CASSWDLSSNEKLFF

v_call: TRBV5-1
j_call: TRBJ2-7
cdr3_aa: CASSRTSGPPSLHEQYF

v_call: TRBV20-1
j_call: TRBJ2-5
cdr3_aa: CSASKRDGETQYF

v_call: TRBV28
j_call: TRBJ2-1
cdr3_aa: CASSPPGAETGFNPEQFF

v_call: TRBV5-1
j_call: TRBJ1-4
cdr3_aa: CASSLSGGDDIPLF

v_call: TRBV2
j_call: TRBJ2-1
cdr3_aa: CASSERLEGSNEQFF

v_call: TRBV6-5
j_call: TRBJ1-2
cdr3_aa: CASSYSGYYGYTF

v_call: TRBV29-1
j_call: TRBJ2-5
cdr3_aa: CSVAAATGLDPF

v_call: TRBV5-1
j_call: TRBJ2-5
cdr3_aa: CASRSLDQETQYF

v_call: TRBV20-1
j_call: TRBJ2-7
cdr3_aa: CSASPAGGREQYF

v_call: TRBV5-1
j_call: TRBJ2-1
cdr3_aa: CASSFLTLSGSSYNEQFF

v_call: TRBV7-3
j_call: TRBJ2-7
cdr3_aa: CASSSRGGTNEQYF

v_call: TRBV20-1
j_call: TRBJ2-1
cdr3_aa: CSAPGPWSNEQFF

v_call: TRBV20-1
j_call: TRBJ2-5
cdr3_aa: CSATSGGAETQYF

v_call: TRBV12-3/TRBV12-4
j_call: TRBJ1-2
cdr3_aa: CASSGQGFNGYTF

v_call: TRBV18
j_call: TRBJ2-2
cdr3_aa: CASSIQTNTGELFF

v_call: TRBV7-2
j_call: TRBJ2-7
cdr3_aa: CASSSPLAGDVHEQYF

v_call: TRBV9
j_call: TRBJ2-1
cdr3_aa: CASSASGRAYNEQFF

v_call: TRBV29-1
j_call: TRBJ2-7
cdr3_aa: CSASSTHGSYEQYF

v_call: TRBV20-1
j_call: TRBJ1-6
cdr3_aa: CSAKWEGDLVNSPLHF

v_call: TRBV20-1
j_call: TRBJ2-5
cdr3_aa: CSANPSMGLGGRWTQYF

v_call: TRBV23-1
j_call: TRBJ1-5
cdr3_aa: CASRYRGFQVNSNQPQHF

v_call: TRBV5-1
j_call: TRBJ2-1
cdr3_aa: CASSLLEREGRGNEQFF

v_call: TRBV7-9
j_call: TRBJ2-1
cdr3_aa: CASSLVGQGSYNEQFF

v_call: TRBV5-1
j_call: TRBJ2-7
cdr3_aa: CASSPIRDGLSEQYF

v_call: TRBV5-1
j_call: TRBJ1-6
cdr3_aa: CASSLFVNSPLHF